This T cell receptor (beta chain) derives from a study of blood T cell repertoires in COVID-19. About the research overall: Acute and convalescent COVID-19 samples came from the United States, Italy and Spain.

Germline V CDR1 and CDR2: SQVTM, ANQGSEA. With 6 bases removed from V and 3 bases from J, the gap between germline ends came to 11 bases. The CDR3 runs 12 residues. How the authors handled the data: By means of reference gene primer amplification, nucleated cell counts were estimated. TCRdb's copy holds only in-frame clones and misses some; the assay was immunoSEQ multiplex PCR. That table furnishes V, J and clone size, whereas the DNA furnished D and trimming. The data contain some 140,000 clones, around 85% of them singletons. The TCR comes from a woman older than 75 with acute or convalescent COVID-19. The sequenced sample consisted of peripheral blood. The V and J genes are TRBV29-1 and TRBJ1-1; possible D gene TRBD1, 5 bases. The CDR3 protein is CSVQVSDTEAFF. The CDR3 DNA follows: TGCAGCGTACAGGTATCGGACACTGAAGCTTTCTTT.